This TCR beta chain appears in the sequencing data of a study of T cells in Graves' hyperthyroidism and ophthalmopathy. Per germline, CDR1 SNHLY and CDR2 FYNNEI. Unmatched junction bases numbered 5, after V lost 7 bases and J lost 5 bases. The CDR3 length is 13 residues. Regions amplified from RNA transcripts were the TCR beta CDR3 regions. The study used the HTBI primer set for a first-round RT-PCR of the TCR CDR3. TCRdb reprocessed the multiplex PCR reads via MiXCR and lists one record per CDR3 protein. The sample lists nearly 600,000 distinct CDR3 sequences; about 15% were seen once. This clonotype was seen many times.

J is TRBJ1-2 and V is TRBV2, with 9 bases identical to TRBD1. Sample: blood. The receptor was isolated from a woman aged 25 to 39 with Graves' hyperthyroidism that later progressed to Graves' ophthalmopathy. The CDR3 reads CASTPGQGYGYTF. In DNA form, the CDR3 reads TGTGCCAGCACCCCGGGACAGGGTTATGGCTACACCTTC.